This TCR beta chain was recorded in a study of early T cells in non-severe SARS-CoV-2 infection (dated by TCRdb to the early 2020s). Looking at the study overall: TCR sequencing used bulk RNA from unsorted whole blood, so alpha and beta chains could not be paired.

The CDR3 holds 16 amino acids from the cysteine to the phenylalanine. CDR3 DNA is the only sequence kept; it has 48 bases, read in frame from the first base. The germline V gene sets CDR1 to SGHRS and CDR2 to YFSETQ. Trimming at the junction amounts to 4 bases on V and 2 bases on J, and the germline ends lie 17 bases apart. The protocol used for the library was 5' RACE. Instrument used: NextSeq 500. In the TCR library protocol, unique molecular identifiers were attached to individual cDNA molecules to correct for PCR bias and sequencing error. Both TCR alpha and beta chains were sequenced, and tight co-correlation was observed between alpha and beta sequence abundances in each sample. As for the original processing: Decombinator V4 was used to annotate TCR sequences for V gene, J gene and CDR3. Expanded TCRs were defined as changing significantly between any two time points under a Poisson model with p below 0.0001. TCR abundances were normalised to the total number of TCRs sequenced per sample and were expressed as counts per million. TRAV1-2 paired with TRAJ12, TRAJ20 or TRAJ33 defined MAIT TCRs, while TRAV10 paired with TRAJ18 defined iNKT TCRs. VDJdb, accessed on 1 November 2021, was searched for TCRs annotated for CMV, EBV and SARS-CoV-2, and TCRs annotated for more than one antigen were excluded. TCRdb reran the public reads through fastp at Q25 and MiXCR, keeping productive beta chains. When rows share a CDR3 protein, they turn into one entry using the most common DNA and genes. The V and J calls shown here were made by TCRdb, not taken from the authors' results. The sample table contains 35,000 or so distinct CDR3 sequences; only one count was recorded for more than 5% of them. 13% to 15% of the sample is in the top ten clones.

Overall results and qualifications from the work: VDJdb matching was skewed toward anti-spike CD8 responses and likely underestimated virus-specific expansions, missing private and CD4 specificities.

A case-control design nested within a healthcare worker cohort in London, UK, was used, with weekly nasopharyngeal swab PCR tests and blood sampling performed. Healthcare workers were recruited between 23 and 31 March 2020, during the week of the UK lockdown, and were followed weekly for up to roughly 16 weeks. This clonotype has just a few counts. Its antigen is currently not known. Within one base of it there is no much larger clone, and no base qualities were kept. The sample consisted of whole blood. The sequence was obtained from an adult who was a healthcare worker with PCR-confirmed SARS-CoV-2 infection or an uninfected control (not recorded which). This chain is built from TRBV5-1 and TRBJ2-3, with a weak D call of TRBD2 (5 bases match). The nucleotides read TGCGCCAGCAGCCACCCTCCGAGGGAGCTCACAGATACGCAGTATTTT. Translated, this gives CASSHPPRELTDTQYF. Reference TRBV5-1 and TRBJ2-3 proteins supply the regions before and after the CDR3; the full variable domain is: KAGVTQTPRYLIKTRGQQVTLSCSPISGHRSVSWYQQTPGQGLQFLFEYFSETQRNKGNFPGRFSGRQFSNSRSEMNVSTLELGDSALYLCASSHPPRELTDTQYFGPGTRLTVL.